This entry lists 30 T cell receptor beta chains sequenced from one sample in a study of shared clonotypes between healthy human individuals. Produced via immunoSEQ multiplex PCR; TCRdb's table is partial and in-frame only. The sample contains more than 2 million clones, roughly 95% of which appear only once. It was CD45RO-negative cells, positively selected for CCR7, that made up naive CD8 cells, with terminally differentiated effector memory CD45RA+ cells excluded. The material sequenced was naive CD8+ T cells from PBMCs. Receptors originate from a man aged 18-30 years in good health. Some clones in this sample may be carry-over from other donors' samples.

The chain employs TRBV28 and TRBJ2-7; weak D call: TRBD1 (6 bases). Germline CDR1 and CDR2: MDHEN and SYDVKM. Trimming took 6 bases from V and 0 from J, leaving 12 bases between them. The CDR3 is 14 residues long. The CDR3 is CASRDTGISYEQYF. For the CDR3, the DNA is TGTGCCAGCAGGGACACAGGGATCTCCTACGAGCAGTACTTC.

The chain is built from TRBV7-6 and TRBJ2-7; TRBD1 might be the D (6 bases). Germline V gives CDR1 SGHVS, CDR2 FNYEAQ. This CDR3 has 17 residues. Trimming shortened V by 3 bases and J by 0 bases, and 18 bases separated the two germline ends. In nucleotides, the CDR3 is TGTGCCAGCAGCTTGGAGAAAACTGGACAGTTCTCCTACGAGCAGTACTTC. This encodes CASSLEKTGQFSYEQYF.

The rearrangement joins TRBV28 to TRBJ2-4; D gene uncertain. Germline lookup yields CDR1 MDHEN and CDR2 SYDVKM. The CDR3 spans 16 residues. Trimming cost V 2 bases and J 0 bases, with 11 bases left between them. CDR3 region: CASSLGRRLAKNIQYF. For the CDR3, the DNA is TGTGCCAGCAGTTTAGGACGGAGATTAGCCAAAAACATTCAGTACTTC.

In the case of this clone: Other DNA sequences in this specimen translate into the identical CDR3. J is TRBJ2-7 and V is TRBV9; TRBD1 agrees at 9 bases. Germline trimming cut 3 bases from V and 7 bases from J; bases unmatched to any gene: 8. The CDR3 length is 14 residues. CDR1 SGDLS and CDR2 YYNGEE come from the germline V gene. CDR3 bases: TGTGCCAGCAGCGCCTCCGGGACAGGGCGGGAGCAGTACTTC. Amino acids: CASSASGTGREQYF. The whole variable domain, remainder taken from reference TRBV9 and TRBJ2-7, is DSGVTQTPKHLITATGQRVTLRCSPRSGDLSVYWYQQSLDQGLQFLIQYYNGEERAKGNILERFSAQQFPDLHSELNLSSLELGDSALYFCASSASGTGREQYFGPGTRLTVT.

V and J are TRBV30 and TRBJ2-2; no clear D gene. Trimming removed 3 bases at V and 7 bases at J, with 15 bases between. This CDR3 has 14 amino acids. The germline gives CDR1 GTSNPN, CDR2 SVGIG (reference sequence). As DNA, the CDR3 is TGTGCCTGGAGAAGTAGAAATCGAAGCGGGGAGCTGTTTTTT. This sequence encodes CAWRSRNRSGELFF.

The rearrangement joins TRBV4-2 to TRBJ2-1; tentatively, D is TRBD1 (5 bases). Germline values: CDR1 LGHNA, CDR2 YNFKEQ. V was shortened by 2 bases and J by 10 bases, with 12 bases between the two germline ends. The CDR3 sequence is 13 residues long. The chain's CDR3 is CASSQSADSEQFF. The CDR3 DNA follows: TGTGCCAGCAGCCAAAGCGCTGACAGCGAGCAGTTCTTC.

The genes are TRBV28 and TRBJ2-7; possible D gene TRBD2, 6 bases. The V gene's germline CDR1 is MDHEN and CDR2 SYDVKM. The CDR3 consists of 14 residues. The germline V and J ends were trimmed by 3 bases and 3 bases, with 12 bases remaining between them. The CDR3 loop is CASSLVGTDYEQYF. For the CDR3, the DNA is TGTGCCAGCAGTTTGGTTGGGACTGACTACGAGCAGTACTTC.

This sequence joins TRBV7-2 and TRBJ1-1; D is unresolved. Germline V gene lookup returns CDR1 SGHTA and CDR2 FQGNSA. The CDR3 extends over 14 amino acids. Trimming removed 1 base from V and 4 bases from J, with 10 bases in between. Here the CDR3 reads CASSLGVGSTEAFF. The CDR3 nucleotides are TGTGCCAGCAGCTTAGGGGTCGGCAGCACTGAAGCTTTCTTT.

This rearrangement joins TRBV10-1 to TRBJ1-2; 10 bases agree with TRBD1. With V trimmed by 9 bases and J by 6 bases, 7 bases remained unmatched. The CDR3 is 13 amino acids. Germline loops: CDR1 WNHNN, CDR2 SYGVQD (reference sequence). The CDR3 loop is CARPTGTGDGYTF. The CDR3 region has the DNA TGCGCCAGACCAACCGGGACAGGGGATGGCTACACCTTC.

V and J are TRBV19 and TRBJ2-1; D may be TRBD2 (6 bases). Deletions cut 0 bases from V and 9 bases from J, with 9 bases between. This CDR3 comprises 13 residues. Germline V gives CDR1 LNHDA, CDR2 SQIVND (reference sequence). CDR3: CASSIDAEGEQFF. The CDR3 bases are TGTGCCAGTAGTATAGATGCGGAGGGTGAGCAGTTCTTC.

This chain links TRBV9 with TRBJ1-3, with a weak D call TRBD1 (5 bases). The CDR3 is 14 amino acids. CDR1 SGDLS and CDR2 YYNGEE come from the germline V gene. V lost 0 bases and J lost 2, with 6 bases in between. The chain's CDR3 is CASSVEQAGNTIYF. DNA for the CDR3: TGTGCCAGCAGCGTAGAACAGGCTGGAAACACCATATATTTT.

Details on this clone: The same CDR3 also results from other DNA sequences found in this sample. This chain joins TRBV7-9 and TRBJ1-5; D remains unclear. Germline loops: CDR1 SEHNR, CDR2 FQNEAQ (reference sequence). The CDR3 runs to 14 residues. V dropped 1 base and J dropped 4 bases, with 8 bases sitting between them. CDR3 sequence (DNA): TGTGCCAGCAGCTTAGGGGGAATAAATCAGCCCCAGCATTTT. Its translation is CASSLGGINQPQHF.

The V call is TRBV7-9, the J call TRBJ2-1; perhaps TRBD2 as D (6 bases). Germline CDR1 and CDR2: SEHNR and FQNEAQ (reference sequence). This CDR3 comprises 15 residues. The V end was cut by 5 bases, the J end by 8 bases, with 19 bases between. The CDR3 nucleotides are TGTGCCAGCAGCCTACAGGAGGGCCAAAGGCATGAGCAGTTCTTC. It is translated as CASSLQEGQRHEQFF.

This clone was detected a few times. The rearrangement uses TRBV7-9 and TRBJ1-5; D is ambiguous. The CDR3 length is 12 residues. Trimming left V 3 bases short and J 5 bases short, with 5 bases between. Germline CDR1 and CDR2: SEHNR and FQNEAQ (reference sequence). CDR3 sequence reads: CASSFLDQPQHF. The CDR3 DNA follows: TGTGCCAGCAGCTTTTTGGATCAGCCCCAGCATTTT.

V usage is TRBV7-9 and J usage is TRBJ2-3, with TRBD2 identical over 11 bases. Germline CDR1 reads SEHNR; CDR2 reads FQNEAQ (reference sequence). J lost 3 bases, V lost 10 bases, and 6 bases had no gene match. The CDR3 runs 14 residues. The CDR3 sequence: CAITSGSLTDTQYF. For the CDR3, the DNA is TGTGCCATCACTAGCGGGAGTTTGACAGATACGCAGTATTTT.

The rearrangement joins TRBV7-8 to TRBJ2-5; TRBD2 matches 11 bases. The CDR3 is 15 amino acids. From germline, CDR1 is SGHVS and CDR2 FQNEAQ. The V and J ends lost 5 bases and 2 bases, in that order; junction bases with no gene match: 4. The CDR3 loop is CASSTRLAGQETQYF. CDR3 nucleotides: TGTGCCAGCAGCACCCGACTAGCGGGGCAAGAGACCCAGTACTTC.

As for this clone: Different DNA sequences within this sample yield the same CDR3. V is TRBV5-6 and J is TRBJ1-1, with 9 bases fitting TRBD1. Per the germline V gene, CDR1 is SGHDT and CDR2 is YYEEEE. The trim removed 0 bases at V and 6 bases at J, leaving 3 bases unmatched. This CDR3 region has 14 residues. CDR3 amino acids: CASSLATGGPEAFF. CDR3 DNA: TGTGCCAGCAGCTTGGCGACAGGGGGTCCTGAAGCTTTCTTT.

The chain uses TRBV4-3 and TRBJ1-3, with 7 bases fitting TRBD1. The CDR3 covers 16 residues. Germline V gene sequence: CDR1 LGHNA, CDR2 YSLEER. The V gene end was trimmed by 1 base and the J gene end by 4 bases; junction bases not matched to a gene: 7. The DNA for the CDR3 is TGCGCCAGCAGCCAAGGAAACACAGGGGTGGGAAACACCATATATTTT. Its translation is CASSQGNTGVGNTIYF.

The count of this clone is one. The J gene is TRBJ2-1, the V gene TRBV4-1, with 11 bases matching TRBD2. The CDR3 has 17 amino acids. Per the germline V gene, CDR1 is MGHRA and CDR2 is YSYEKL. Losses at the gene ends were 3 bases for V and 3 bases for J; bases not matched to a gene: 7. This CDR3 reads CASSQVLAGGLYNEQFF. The CDR3 nucleotides read TGCGCCAGCAGCCAGGTTCTAGCGGGAGGTCTCTACAATGAGCAGTTCTTC.

V and J are TRBV7-9 and TRBJ2-7, with 7 bases fitting TRBD1. The CDR3 extends over 13 amino acids. CDR1 is SEHNR, CDR2 FQNEAQ, per germline (reference sequence). V gave up 5 bases and J gave up 5 bases; unmatched junction bases: 6. CDR3 in amino acids: CASSMTGTHEQYF. CDR3 nucleotides: TGTGCCAGCAGCATGACAGGGACCCACGAGCAGTACTTC.

The V and J genes are TRBV5-1 and TRBJ2-1; TRBD1 matches 8 bases. V was pared by 4 bases and J by 6 bases, with 9 bases of the junction left unmatched. Germline CDR1 and CDR2: SGHRS and YFSETQ. The CDR3 contains 15 residues. CDR3 protein: CASSPHRGLSNEQFF. DNA of the CDR3: TGCGCCAGCAGCCCACACAGGGGGTTAAGCAATGAGCAGTTCTTC.

This chain joins TRBV9 and TRBJ2-5; TRBD2 is a possible D gene (6 bases). TRBJ2-7 matches the DNA end more closely, so the J call is doubtful. This CDR3 is 15 amino acids long. Germline CDR1 is SGDLS and CDR2 is YYNGEE. CDR3 sequence (DNA): TGTGCCAGCAGCGCGAGGGCGGGACGCTCCTACGAGCAGTACTTC. Its translation: CASSARAGRSYEQYF.

The chain recombines TRBV28 with TRBJ2-7; TRBD2 aligns across 9 bases. V trimming: 8 bases; J trimming: 0 bases; junction bases outside the gene matches: 11. There are 16 residues in the CDR3. Germline V gives CDR1 MDHEN, CDR2 SYDVKM. DNA for the CDR3: TGTGCCAGCCTAACCTCTAGCGGGGCGAGCTCCTACGAGCAGTACTTC. This sequence encodes CASLTSSGASSYEQYF.

The gene calls are TRBV18 and TRBJ2-5; TRBD2 agrees at 8 bases. This CDR3 comprises 15 residues. V lost 4 bases to trimming and J lost 5 bases; unmatched junction nucleotides: 9. Germline V lookup: CDR1 KGHSH, CDR2 LQKENI. This chain's CDR3 is CASSLERERPETQYF. As DNA, the CDR3 is TGTGCCAGCTCACTCGAGCGGGAGAGGCCCGAGACCCAGTACTTC.

The chain recombines TRBV6-5 with TRBJ2-1, with D perhaps matching TRBD1 or TRBD2 (5 bases each). Germline V gives CDR1 MNHEY, CDR2 SVGAGI. The CDR3 totals 13 residues. With 3 bases removed from V and 12 bases from J, the gap between germline ends came to 15 bases. The CDR3 coding sequence is TGTGCCAGCAGTTATTTCGACGGGACCTGGCAGTTCTTC. Encoded protein: CASSYFDGTWQFF.

The rearrangement joins TRBV28 to TRBJ2-5, with 7 bases aligning to TRBD2. Matching the DNA end better, TRBJ2-7 makes the J call doubtful. Per the germline V gene, CDR1 is MDHEN and CDR2 is SYDVKM. This CDR3 comprises 14 residues. CDR3 in DNA: TGTGCCAGCAGTTTATCGGCGGGGGCCTACGAGCAGTACTTC. Its translation: CASSLSAGAYEQYF.

The chain joins TRBV28 to TRBJ1-1, with D perhaps matching TRBD1 (5 bases). V was shortened by 6 bases and J by 4 bases, with 15 bases between the two germline ends. From germline, CDR1 is MDHEN and CDR2 SYDVKM. This CDR3 comprises 14 residues. The CDR3 DNA is TGTGCCAGCAGAGGGGTGGAGTTGGGCACTGAAGCTTTCTTT. Protein: CASRGVELGTEAFF.

This rearrangement joins TRBV28 to TRBJ1-5; D gene unclear. Between the trimmed V and J ends, which lost 5 bases and 3 bases, there was a span of 11 bases. CDR3 length: 14 amino acids. CDR1 and CDR2 (germline): MDHEN, SYDVKM. CDR3 nucleotides: TGTGCCAGCAGTATTACGGGCAACAATCAGCCCCAGCATTTT. Translation gives CASSITGNNQPQHF.

This sequence joins TRBV30 and TRBJ1-1, with D perhaps matching TRBD1 (6 bases). V was trimmed by 2 bases and J by 4 bases, leaving 14 bases between them. Germline CDR1 is GTSNPN and CDR2 is SVGIG (reference sequence). This CDR3 spans 14 amino acids. The CDR3 sequence is CAWSYGGSGTEAFF. The CDR3 coding sequence is TGTGCCTGGAGTTACGGGGGCTCGGGCACTGAAGCTTTCTTT.

On this clone itself: The same CDR3 is also encoded by other DNA sequences in this sample. V is TRBV9 and J is TRBJ2-1; TRBD1 is a possible D gene (5 bases). The CDR3 totals 14 residues. From germline, CDR1 is SGDLS and CDR2 YYNGEE. V lost 2 bases, J lost 2 bases, and 8 bases lay in between. The CDR3 DNA sequence: TGTGCCAGCAGCGTGTCAGGGACCTACAATGAGCAGTTCTTC. Translation gives CASSVSGTYNEQFF.